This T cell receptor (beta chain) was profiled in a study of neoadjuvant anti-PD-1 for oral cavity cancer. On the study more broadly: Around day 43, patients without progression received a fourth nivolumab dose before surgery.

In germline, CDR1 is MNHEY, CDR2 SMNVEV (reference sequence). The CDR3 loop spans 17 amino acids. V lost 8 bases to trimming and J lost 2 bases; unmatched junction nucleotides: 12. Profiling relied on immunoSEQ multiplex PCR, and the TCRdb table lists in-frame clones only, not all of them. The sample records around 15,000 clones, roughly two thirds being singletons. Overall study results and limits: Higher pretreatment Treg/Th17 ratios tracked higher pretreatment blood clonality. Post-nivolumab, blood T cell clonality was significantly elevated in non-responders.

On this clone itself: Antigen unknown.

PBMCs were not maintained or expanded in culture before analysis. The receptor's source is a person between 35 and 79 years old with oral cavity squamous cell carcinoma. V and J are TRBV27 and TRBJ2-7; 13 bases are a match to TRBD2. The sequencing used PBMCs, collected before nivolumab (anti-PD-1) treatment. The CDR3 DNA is TGTGCCAGCCGACACCGGACTAGCGGGAGTAGCACCTACGAGCAGTACTTC. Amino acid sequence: CASRHRTSGSSTYEQYF.